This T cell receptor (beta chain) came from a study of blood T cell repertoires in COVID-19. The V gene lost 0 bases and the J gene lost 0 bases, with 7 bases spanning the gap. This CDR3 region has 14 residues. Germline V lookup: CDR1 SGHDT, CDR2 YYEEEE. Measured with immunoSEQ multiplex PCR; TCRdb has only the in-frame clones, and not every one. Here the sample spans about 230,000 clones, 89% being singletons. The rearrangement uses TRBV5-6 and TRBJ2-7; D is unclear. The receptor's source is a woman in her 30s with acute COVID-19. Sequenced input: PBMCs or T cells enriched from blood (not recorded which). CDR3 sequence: CASSLGFSSYEQYF. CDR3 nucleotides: TGTGCCAGCAGCTTGGGGTTTAGCTCCTACGAGCAGTACTTC.